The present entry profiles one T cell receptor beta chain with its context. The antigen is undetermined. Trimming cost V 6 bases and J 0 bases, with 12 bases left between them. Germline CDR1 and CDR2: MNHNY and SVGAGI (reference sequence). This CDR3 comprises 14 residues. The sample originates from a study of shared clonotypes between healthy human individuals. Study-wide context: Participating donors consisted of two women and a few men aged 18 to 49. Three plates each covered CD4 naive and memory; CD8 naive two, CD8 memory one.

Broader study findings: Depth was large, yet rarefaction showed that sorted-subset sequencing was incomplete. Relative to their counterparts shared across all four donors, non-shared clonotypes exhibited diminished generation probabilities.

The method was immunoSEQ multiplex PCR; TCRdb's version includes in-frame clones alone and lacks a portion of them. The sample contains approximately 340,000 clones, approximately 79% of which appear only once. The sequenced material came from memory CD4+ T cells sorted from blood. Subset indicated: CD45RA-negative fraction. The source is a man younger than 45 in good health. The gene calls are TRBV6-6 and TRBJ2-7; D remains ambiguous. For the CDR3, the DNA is TGTGCCAGCAGCCCTTTAGAGAACTCCTACGAGCAGTACTTC. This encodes CASSPLENSYEQYF.